This T cell receptor (beta chain) appears in the sequencing data of a study of blood T cell repertoires in COVID-19. Study information: PBMCs, B-cell-depleted T cells, or T cells were the source of the cDNA or gDNA that made up the material.

In the original analysis: From reference gene primer amplification, estimates of nucleated cell counts were derived. Profiled with immunoSEQ multiplex PCR; TCRdb holds only in-frame clones, not every one. V and J calls and clone size are given by that table; D and trimming were obtained from the DNA. The sample contains about 200,000 clones, more than 75% of which appear only once. What was sequenced was peripheral blood. The receptor was derived from a middle-aged man with active or convalescent COVID-19.

The CDR3 reads CASIPLAEGGEQYF. The CDR3 nucleotides read TGTGCCAGCATCCCGCTAGCGGAGGGGGGCGAGCAGTACTTC. This rearrangement joins TRBV11-2 to TRBJ2-7, with D possibly being TRBD2 (7 bases). The length of the CDR3 is 14 residues. Germline V gene data show CDR1 as SGHAT and CDR2 as FQNNGV. The V and J ends lost 7 bases and 6 bases respectively, with 19 bases between them.